This TCR beta chain was profiled in a study of human T cells and chemical hapten exposure. Time point defined: healthy volunteer bleed at 6 weeks. Extraction yielded total RNA from whole blood (unfractionated). One entry per CDR3 protein, called by TCRdb with MiXCR from the RACE reads. The top ten clones hold about 13% of a sample with tens of thousands of distinct CDR3 sequences, approximately 5% of them seen once. The table lists this clonotype with many counts. The sequencing sample was made of whole blood. This sequence was found in a human donor in good health. Some clones in this sample may be carry-over from other donors' samples.

CDR3 coding DNA: TGTGCCAGCAGTCCTCGGGGTGGGCAAGAGACCCAGTACTTC. Translated, it gives CASSPRGGQETQYF. This chain links TRBV12-3 or TRBV12-4 with TRBJ2-5, with D possibly matching TRBD2 (5 bases). The length of the CDR3 is 14 residues. Trimming left V 5 bases short and J 2 bases short, with 12 bases between.